The 10 T cell receptor beta chains reported below all come from one sample, sequenced in a study of T cell responses to AZD1222 COVID-19 vaccine. The method was immunoSEQ multiplex PCR; TCRdb's version includes in-frame clones alone and lacks a portion of them. The repertoire holds 95,000 or so clones, with about 90% as singletons. The sequences come from peripheral blood, collected on day 0 of MenACWY control vaccination. These receptors originate from an adult in good health.

This clone has a handful of counts. This rearrangement joins TRBV5-6 to TRBJ2-4; TRBD2 matches at 12 bases. V gave up 3 bases and J gave up 2 bases; unmatched junction bases: 12. CDR1 is SGHDT, CDR2 YYEEEE, per germline. CDR3 length: 19 amino acids. CDR3 sequence: CASSSLTSGGPLSKNIQYF. The CDR3 DNA reads as TGTGCCAGCAGCTCCCTGACTAGCGGGGGACCCCTCTCCAAAAACATTCAGTACTTC.

The rearrangement joins TRBV5-4 to TRBJ1-4; TRBD1 agrees at 7 bases. The CDR3 loop spans 15 amino acids. Germline V CDR1 and CDR2: SGHNT, YYREEE (reference sequence). The V segment lost 2 bases and the J segment 0 bases; nucleotides outside the gene matches: 1. The CDR3 bases are TGTGCCAGCAGCTTAGGGGGCTCAACTAATGAAAAACTGTTTTTT. Translating gives CASSLGGSTNEKLFF.

The chain has TRBV28 and TRBJ2-7, with 9 positions matching TRBD1. This CDR3 comprises 14 residues. Germline trimming cut 8 bases from V and 2 bases from J; bases unmatched to any gene: 7. Germline V CDR1 and CDR2: MDHEN, SYDVKM. The CDR3 region has the DNA TGTGCCAGCCGCGCCGGGACAGGGACCTACGAGCAGTACTTC. Encoded protein: CASRAGTGTYEQYF.

This chain connects TRBV12-5 to TRBJ2-7; D not certain. The V and J ends lost 5 bases and 4 bases respectively, with 15 bases between them. CDR1 and CDR2 (germline): LGHNT, FRNRAP. The CDR3 length is 14 residues. The CDR3 region has the DNA TGTGCTAGTGGTCCAAGTGGGATGCAATACGAGCAGTACTTC. Encoded protein: CASGPSGMQYEQYF. Full variable domain (remainder filled in from reference TRBV12-5 and TRBJ2-7): DARVTQTPRHKVTEMGQEVTMRCQPILGHNTVFWYRQTMMQGLELLAYFRNRAPLDDSGMPKDRFSAEMPDATLATLKIQPSEPRDSAVYFCASGPSGMQYEQYFGPGTRLTVT.

This chain connects TRBV7-9 to TRBJ2-7, with 9 bases identical to TRBD1. This CDR3 is 14 amino acids long. V gave up 4 bases and J gave up 4 bases; unmatched junction bases: 5. Germline V lookup: CDR1 SEHNR, CDR2 FQNEAQ (reference sequence). DNA of the CDR3: TGTGCCAGCAGCTCGGGGACAGGGCTATACGAGCAGTACTTC. Translation gives CASSSGTGLYEQYF.

The chain has TRBV5-4 and TRBJ2-7; 9 positions agree with TRBD1. Germline CDR1 reads SGHNT; CDR2 reads YYREEE (reference sequence). This CDR3 region has 14 residues. J lost 5 bases, V lost 3 bases, and 6 bases had no gene match. In DNA, the CDR3 is TGTGCCAGCAGCTCCTCCGGGACAGGGAACGAGCAGTACTTC. Residues: CASSSSGTGNEQYF.

This sequence joins TRBV9 and TRBJ1-1; 9 nucleotides align to TRBD1. CDR1 is SGDLS, CDR2 YYNGEE, per germline. The length of the CDR3 is 15 residues. Losses at the gene ends were 0 bases for V and 4 bases for J; bases not matched to a gene: 4. The CDR3, as DNA: TGTGCCAGCAGCGTAGAAGGACAGGGGAGCACTGAAGCTTTCTTT. This codes for CASSVEGQGSTEAFF.

The chain employs TRBV3-1 (or the pseudogene TRBV3-2) and TRBJ2-5; D is possibly TRBD2 (6 bases). This CDR3 is built from 11 residues. Trimming removed 2 bases at V and 9 bases at J, with 7 bases between. Germline loops: CDR1 LGHDT, CDR2 YNNKEL (reference sequence). CDR3 DNA: TGTGCCAGCAGCCAATGGGGGGCCCAGTACTTC. Translating gives CASSQWGAQYF.

The chain is built from TRBV7-2 and TRBJ1-6; D gene uncertain. CDR1 is SGHTA and CDR2 is FQGNSA in the germline V gene. The CDR3 runs 15 residues. The ends were cut back, 1 base at V and 3 bases at J, with 7 bases in the middle. The chain's CDR3 is CASSLVGSYNSPLHF. CDR3 coding DNA: TGTGCCAGCAGCTTAGTGGGCAGCTATAATTCACCCCTCCACTTT.

V is TRBV6-5 and J is TRBJ1-1; D not certain. Germline V CDR1 and CDR2: MNHEY, SVGAGI. This CDR3 is built from 13 residues. V was clipped by 2 bases and J by 1 base, with 5 bases between them. In DNA, the CDR3 is TGTGCCAGCAGTTACGTTGCGAACACTGAAGCTTTCTTT. This gives the protein CASSYVANTEAFF.